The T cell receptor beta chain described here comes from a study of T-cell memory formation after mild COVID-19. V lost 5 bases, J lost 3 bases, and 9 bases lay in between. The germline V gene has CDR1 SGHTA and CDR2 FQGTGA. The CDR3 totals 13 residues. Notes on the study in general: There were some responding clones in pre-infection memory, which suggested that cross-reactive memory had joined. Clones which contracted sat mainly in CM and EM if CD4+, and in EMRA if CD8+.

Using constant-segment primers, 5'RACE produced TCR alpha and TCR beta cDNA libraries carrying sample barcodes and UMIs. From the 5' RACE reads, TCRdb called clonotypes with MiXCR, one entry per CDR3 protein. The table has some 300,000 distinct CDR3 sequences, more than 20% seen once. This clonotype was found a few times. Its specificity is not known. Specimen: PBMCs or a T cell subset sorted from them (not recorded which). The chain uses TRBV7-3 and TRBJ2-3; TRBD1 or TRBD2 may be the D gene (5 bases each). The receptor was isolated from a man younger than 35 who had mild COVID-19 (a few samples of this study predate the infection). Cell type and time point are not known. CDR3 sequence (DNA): TGTGCCAGCAGCCGGGGCCTGACAGATACGCAGTATTTT. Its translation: CASSRGLTDTQYF. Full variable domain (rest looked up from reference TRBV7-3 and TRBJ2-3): GAGVSQTPSNKVTEKGKYVELRCDPISGHTALYWYRQSLGQGPEFLIYFQGTGAADDSGLPNDRFFAVRPEGSVSTLKIQRTERGDSAVYLCASSRGLTDTQYFGPGTRLTVL.